This T cell receptor (beta chain) was recorded in a study of neoadjuvant anti-PD-1 for oral cavity cancer. CDR3 length: 14 residues. Trimming left V 8 bases short and J 0 bases short, with 8 bases between. CDR1 is LNHNV and CDR2 is YYDKDF in the germline V gene (reference sequence). TCRdb's copy holds only in-frame clones and misses some; the assay was immunoSEQ multiplex PCR. This sample has fewer than 35,000 clones, with just under 90% found just once. The chain employs TRBV15 and TRBJ2-6; D gene uncertain. The source of this sequence is a person aged 35-79 years with oral cavity squamous cell carcinoma. The material sequenced was PBMCs, taken before nivolumab (anti-PD-1) treatment. Written as DNA, the CDR3 is TGTGCCACCTCCGGCGGCTCTGGGGCCAACGTCCTGACTTTC. Its translation is CATSGGSGANVLTF.